The 15 T cell receptor beta chains in this list originate from one sample, sequenced in a study of blood T cell repertoires in COVID-19. Assay used: immunoSEQ multiplex PCR; TCRdb lists only in-frame clones, some missing. The table has some 300,000 clones, roughly 90% seen once. What was sequenced was peripheral blood. All receptors come from a woman aged 40 to 50 with COVID-19, enrolled during active disease.

The chain has TRBV28 and TRBJ1-1; 7 bases line up with TRBD1. Per the germline V gene, CDR1 is MDHEN and CDR2 is SYDVKM. J lost 5 bases, V lost 5 bases, and 8 bases had no gene match. The CDR3 loop spans 14 amino acids. The DNA of the CDR3 is TGTGCCAGCAGTCCCGGGAGGGGGCGGACTGAAGCTTTCTTT. Its translation: CASSPGRGRTEAFF. The full variable domain, rest sourced from reference TRBV28 and TRBJ1-1, is DVKVTQSSRYLVKRTGEKVFLECVQDMDHENMFWYRQDPGLGLRLIYFSYDVKMKEKGDIPEGYSVSREKKERFSLILESASTNQTSMYLCASSPGRGRTEAFFGQGTRLTVV.

The chain uses TRBV29-1 and TRBJ1-6; a possible D gene is TRBD1 (6 bases). This CDR3 comprises 15 residues. The V gene's germline CDR1 is SQVTM and CDR2 ANQGSEA. The V and J ends lost 5 bases and 0 bases respectively, with 11 bases between them. DNA for the CDR3: TGCAGCGTTAGACAGGACCGCTCCTATAATTCACCCCTCCACTTT. The encoded protein is CSVRQDRSYNSPLHF.

The chain recombines TRBV6-4 with TRBJ1-1; TRBD1 agrees at 9 bases. The CDR3 totals 15 residues. The V gene's germline CDR1 is MRHNA and CDR2 SNTAGT. Trimming removed 10 bases from V and 3 bases from J; junction bases left unmatched: 12. DNA of the CDR3: TGTGCCAACCCGGGACAGGGCCGCTGGGACACTGAAGCTTTCTTT. Amino acids: CANPGQGRWDTEAFF.

The J gene is TRBJ2-5, the V gene TRBV7-3; possible D gene TRBD1, 5 bases. The CDR3 is 14 residues long. Trimming took off 2 bases at V and 0 bases at J, with 7 bases between the two ends. CDR1 is SGHTA, CDR2 FQGTGA, per germline. The CDR3 protein is CASSLGAYQETQYF. CDR3 DNA: TGTGCCAGCAGCTTAGGGGCATACCAAGAGACCCAGTACTTC.

The genes are TRBV5-1 and TRBJ1-6; 7 bases align to TRBD1. The V gene end was trimmed by 4 bases and the J gene end by 7 bases; junction bases not matched to a gene: 8. Germline V lookup: CDR1 SGHRS, CDR2 YFSETQ. The CDR3 runs 15 residues. The CDR3 DNA follows: TGCGCCAGCAGCGATGGGGACAGTCAGAATTCACCCCTCCACTTT. This gives the protein CASSDGDSQNSPLHF.

V is TRBV28 and J is TRBJ1-4; D gene ambiguous. This CDR3 contains 13 residues. Trimming stripped 3 bases from V and 7 bases from J, with 9 bases between. Germline assignment: CDR1 MDHEN and CDR2 SYDVKM. Here the CDR3 reads CASSFGSGEKLFF. The CDR3 DNA is TGTGCCAGCAGTTTCGGGTCGGGTGAAAAACTGTTTTTT.

The rearrangement links TRBV3-1 (or the pseudogene TRBV3-2) to TRBJ2-7; tentatively, D is TRBD1 (5 bases). V lost 2 bases to trimming and J lost 0 bases, with 8 bases between them. Per germline, CDR1 LGHDT and CDR2 YNNKEL (reference sequence). The CDR3 sequence is 14 residues long. The CDR3: CASSQKDTSYEQYF. In nucleotides, the CDR3 is TGTGCCAGCAGCCAAAAGGACACCTCCTACGAGCAGTACTTC.

The chain combines TRBV5-1 with TRBJ1-6; D is unresolved. Germline V gene data show CDR1 as SGHRS and CDR2 as YFSETQ. This CDR3 region has 15 residues. V was trimmed by 1 base and J by 6 bases, leaving 11 bases between them. The CDR3 region has the DNA TGCGCCAGCAGCTTGTGGGCAGCAGTTAATTCACCCCTCCACTTT. This gives the protein CASSLWAAVNSPLHF. The whole variable domain, remainder taken from reference TRBV5-1 and TRBJ1-6, is KAGVTQTPRYLIKTRGQQVTLSCSPISGHRSVSWYQQTPGQGLQFLFEYFSETQRNKGNFPGRFSGRQFSNSRSEMNVSTLELGDSALYLCASSLWAAVNSPLHFGNGTRLTVT.

Points on this clone: Other DNA sequences from this sample encode an identical CDR3 as well. CDR3 protein: CASSVGLAETQYF. The CDR3 DNA reads as TGTGCCAGCAGCGTAGGGCTAGCGGAGACCCAGTACTTC. V usage is TRBV9 and J usage is TRBJ2-5; possible D gene TRBD2, 6 bases. Germline CDR1 SGDLS, CDR2 YYNGEE. The CDR3 covers 13 residues. Trimming took off 0 bases at V and 5 bases at J, with 8 bases between the two ends.

The rearrangement uses TRBV25-1 and TRBJ1-5; 8 nucleotides agree with TRBD1. Germline CDR1 MGHDK, CDR2 SYGVNS. The CDR3 loop spans 14 amino acids. V was pared by 1 base and J by 5 bases, with 1 base of the junction left unmatched. CDR3 in DNA: TGTGCCAGCAGTGAATCCAGGGGGCATCAGCCCCAGCATTTT. Encoded protein: CASSESRGHQPQHF.

The chain uses TRBV27 and TRBJ1-1, with TRBD1 as a possible D gene (5 bases). CDR1 and CDR2 from the germline V gene are MNHEY and SMNVEV (reference sequence). This CDR3 comprises 12 residues. Trimming removed 4 bases at V and 9 bases at J, with 12 bases between. CDR3: CASSSYQGKAFF. DNA for the CDR3: TGTGCCAGCAGTTCGTACCAGGGTAAAGCTTTCTTT.

The chain combines TRBV11-1 with TRBJ2-7; TRBD1 matches 10 bases. This CDR3 contains 15 residues. Unmatched junction bases numbered 9, after V lost 5 bases and J lost 5 bases. Germline CDR1 and CDR2: SGHAT and FQDESV (reference sequence). CDR3 sequence reads: CASSLLDRGIDEQYF. DNA for the CDR3: TGTGCCAGCAGCCTACTGGACAGGGGGATAGACGAGCAGTACTTC.

The V gene is TRBV4-3, the J gene TRBJ2-1, with D perhaps TRBD2 (7 bases). Between the trimmed V and J ends, which lost 0 bases and 6 bases, there was a span of 18 bases. Per the germline V gene, CDR1 is LGHNA and CDR2 is YSLEER. This CDR3 has 17 residues. This chain's CDR3 is CASSQDLGRGRGNEQFF. The CDR3 nucleotides read TGCGCCAGCAGCCAAGATCTGGGGCGGGGGCGCGGCAATGAGCAGTTCTTC.

J is TRBJ2-3 and V is TRBV5-4; TRBD2 agrees at 11 bases. The CDR3 covers 17 residues. After removal of 4 bases from V and 0 bases from J, the junction contained 7 bases not matched to a gene. Germline V gene lookup returns CDR1 SGHNT and CDR2 YYREEE (reference sequence). CDR3 bases: TGTGCCAGCAGCATAACGGGACTAGCGGCTAGCACAGATACGCAGTATTTT. It encodes CASSITGLAASTDTQYF.

The chain uses TRBV19 and TRBJ1-2; TRBD1 matches at 8 bases. CDR3 length: 14 residues. CDR1 is LNHDA, CDR2 SQIVND, per germline (reference sequence). Trimming at V came to 9 bases and at J to 8 bases, leaving 14 bases not matched to a gene. CDR3 sequence: CASRWVGQGGGYTF. DNA of the CDR3: TGTGCCAGCCGATGGGTCGGACAGGGAGGCGGCTACACCTTC.